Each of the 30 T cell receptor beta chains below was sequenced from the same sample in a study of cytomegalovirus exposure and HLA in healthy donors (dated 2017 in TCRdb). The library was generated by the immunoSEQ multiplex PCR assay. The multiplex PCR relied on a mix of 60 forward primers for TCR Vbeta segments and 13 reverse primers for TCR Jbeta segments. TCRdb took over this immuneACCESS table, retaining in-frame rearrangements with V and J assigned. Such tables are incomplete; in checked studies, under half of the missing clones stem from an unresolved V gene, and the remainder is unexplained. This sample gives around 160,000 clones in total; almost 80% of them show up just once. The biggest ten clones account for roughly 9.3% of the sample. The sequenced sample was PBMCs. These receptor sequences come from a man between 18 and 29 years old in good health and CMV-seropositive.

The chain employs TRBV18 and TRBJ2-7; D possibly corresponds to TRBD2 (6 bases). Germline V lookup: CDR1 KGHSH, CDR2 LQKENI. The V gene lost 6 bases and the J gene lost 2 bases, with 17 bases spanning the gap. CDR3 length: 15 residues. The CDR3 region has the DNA TGTGCCAGCTCGCCCGGGAAAGCGGGCCCCTACGAGCAGTACTTC. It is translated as CASSPGKAGPYEQYF.

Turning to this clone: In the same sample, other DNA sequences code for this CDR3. The chain's CDR3 is CASSLGGGRYEQYF. The CDR3 DNA sequence: TGTGCCAGCAGCTTAGGCGGCGGGCGCTACGAGCAGTACTTC. The genes are TRBV11-2 and TRBJ2-7; D perhaps matches TRBD2 (5 bases). The V gene's germline CDR1 is SGHAT and CDR2 FQNNGV. The V end lost 1 base, the J end lost 3 bases, and 10 bases lay between the germline ends. The CDR3 runs to 14 residues.

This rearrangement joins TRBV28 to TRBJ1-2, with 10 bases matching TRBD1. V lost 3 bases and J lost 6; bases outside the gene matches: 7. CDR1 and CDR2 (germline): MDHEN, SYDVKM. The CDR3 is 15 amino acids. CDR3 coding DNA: TGTGCCAGCAGTTTTATTGGACAGGGGGTTAATGGCTACACCTTC. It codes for CASSFIGQGVNGYTF.

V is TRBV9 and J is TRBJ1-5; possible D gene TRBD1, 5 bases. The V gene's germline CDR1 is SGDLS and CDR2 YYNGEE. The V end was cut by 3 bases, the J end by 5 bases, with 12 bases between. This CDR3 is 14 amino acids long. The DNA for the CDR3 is TGTGCCAGCAGCGGGGTTGGGGGGGATCAGCCCCAGCATTTT. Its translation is CASSGVGGDQPQHF.

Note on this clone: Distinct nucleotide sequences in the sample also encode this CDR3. CDR3 sequence (DNA): TGTGCCAGCAGTCTCAGGGGTAACACTGAAGCTTTCTTT. Amino acids: CASSLRGNTEAFF. V usage is TRBV6-5 and J usage is TRBJ1-1, with D perhaps matching TRBD1 (6 bases). This CDR3 spans 13 amino acids. Germline V gives CDR1 MNHEY, CDR2 SVGAGI. V lost 5 bases, J lost 2 bases, and 9 bases lay in between.

DNA for the CDR3: TGTGCCAGCAGTTTAACGACAGGGGGCGTTGAAGCTTTCTTT. It encodes CASSLTTGGVEAFF. The V and J genes are TRBV6-5 and TRBJ1-1; TRBD1 aligns across 10 bases. V lost 4 bases and J lost 7; bases outside the gene matches: 6. Germline CDR1 reads MNHEY; CDR2 reads SVGAGI. The CDR3 is made up of 14 amino acids.

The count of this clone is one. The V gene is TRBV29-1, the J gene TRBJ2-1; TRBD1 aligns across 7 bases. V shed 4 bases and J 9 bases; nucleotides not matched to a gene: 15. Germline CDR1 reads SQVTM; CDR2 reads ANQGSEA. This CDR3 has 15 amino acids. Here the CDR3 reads CSVAQDRVTGSEQFF. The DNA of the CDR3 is TGCAGCGTTGCGCAAGACAGGGTAACGGGGTCTGAGCAGTTCTTC.

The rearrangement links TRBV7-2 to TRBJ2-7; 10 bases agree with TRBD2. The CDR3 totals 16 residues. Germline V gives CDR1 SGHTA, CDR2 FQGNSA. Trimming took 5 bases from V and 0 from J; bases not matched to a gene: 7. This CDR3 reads CASSETSGLSSYEQYF. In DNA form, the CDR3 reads TGTGCCAGCAGCGAGACTAGCGGGCTGAGCTCCTACGAGCAGTACTTC.

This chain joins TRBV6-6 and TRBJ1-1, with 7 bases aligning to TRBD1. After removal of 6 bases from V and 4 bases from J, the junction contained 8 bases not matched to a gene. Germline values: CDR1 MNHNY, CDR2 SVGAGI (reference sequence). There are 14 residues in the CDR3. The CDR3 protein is CASSNRGSGTEAFF. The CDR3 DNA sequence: TGTGCCAGCAGCAACAGGGGTTCGGGCACTGAAGCTTTCTTT.

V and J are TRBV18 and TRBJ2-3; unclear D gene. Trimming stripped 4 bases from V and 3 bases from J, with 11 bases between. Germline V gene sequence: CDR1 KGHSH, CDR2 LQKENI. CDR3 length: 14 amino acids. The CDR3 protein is CASSLQRRTDTQYF. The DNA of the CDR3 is TGTGCCAGCTCACTTCAAAGGAGAACAGATACGCAGTATTTT.

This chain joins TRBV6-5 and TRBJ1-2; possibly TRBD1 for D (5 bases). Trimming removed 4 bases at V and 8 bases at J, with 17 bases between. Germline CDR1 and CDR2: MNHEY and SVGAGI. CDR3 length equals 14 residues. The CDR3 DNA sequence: TGTGCCAGCAGTTGGAGGGGCCCCCCCGAGGGCTACACCTTC. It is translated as CASSWRGPPEGYTF.

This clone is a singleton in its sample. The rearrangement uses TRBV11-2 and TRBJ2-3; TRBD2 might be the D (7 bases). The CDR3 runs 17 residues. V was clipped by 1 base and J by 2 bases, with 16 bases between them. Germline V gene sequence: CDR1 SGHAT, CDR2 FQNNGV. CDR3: CASSLVGGGGPTDTQYF. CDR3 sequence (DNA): TGTGCCAGCAGCTTAGTCGGGGGCGGGGGCCCCACAGATACGCAGTATTTT.

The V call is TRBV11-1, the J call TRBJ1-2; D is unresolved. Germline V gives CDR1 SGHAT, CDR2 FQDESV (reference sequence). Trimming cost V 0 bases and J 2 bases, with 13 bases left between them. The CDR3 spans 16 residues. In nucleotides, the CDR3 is TGTGCCAGCAGCTTAGCCCGGGATGACACCAACTATGGCTACACCTTC. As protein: CASSLARDDTNYGYTF. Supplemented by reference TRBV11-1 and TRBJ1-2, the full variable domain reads EAEVAQSPRYKITEKSQAVAFWCDPISGHATLYWYRQILGQGPELLVQFQDESVVDDSQLPKDRFSAERLKGVDSTLKIQPAELGDSAMYLCASSLARDDTNYGYTFGSGTRLTVV.

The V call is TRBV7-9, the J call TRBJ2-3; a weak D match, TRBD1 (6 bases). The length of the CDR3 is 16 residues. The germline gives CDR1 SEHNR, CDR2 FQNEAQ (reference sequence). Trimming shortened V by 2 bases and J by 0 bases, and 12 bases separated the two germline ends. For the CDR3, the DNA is TGTGCCAGCAGCTTAACAGGGCCCACTAGCACAGATACGCAGTATTTT. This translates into CASSLTGPTSTDTQYF.

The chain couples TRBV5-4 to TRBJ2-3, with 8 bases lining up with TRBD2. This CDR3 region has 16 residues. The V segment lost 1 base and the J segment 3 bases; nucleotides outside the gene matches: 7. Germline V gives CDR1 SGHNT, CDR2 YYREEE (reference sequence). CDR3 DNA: TGTGCCAGCAGCTTGTATATTAGCGGGACTACAGATACGCAGTATTTT. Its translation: CASSLYISGTTDTQYF.

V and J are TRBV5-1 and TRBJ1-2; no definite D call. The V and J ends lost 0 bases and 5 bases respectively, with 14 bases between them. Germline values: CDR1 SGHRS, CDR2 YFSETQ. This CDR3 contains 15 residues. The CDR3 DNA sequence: TGCGCCAGCAGCTTGGCGGGAGAAACCGTTTATGGCTACACCTTC. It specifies CASSLAGETVYGYTF. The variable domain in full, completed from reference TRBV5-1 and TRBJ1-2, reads KAGVTQTPRYLIKTRGQQVTLSCSPISGHRSVSWYQQTPGQGLQFLFEYFSETQRNKGNFPGRFSGRQFSNSRSEMNVSTLELGDSALYLCASSLAGETVYGYTFGSGTRLTVV.

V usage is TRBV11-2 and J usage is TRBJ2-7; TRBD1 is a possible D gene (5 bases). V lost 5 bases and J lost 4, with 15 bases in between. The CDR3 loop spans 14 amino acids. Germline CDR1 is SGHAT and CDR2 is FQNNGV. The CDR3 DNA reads TGTGCCAGCAGCCATAACAAGGGGCGATACGAGCAGTACTTC. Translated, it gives CASSHNKGRYEQYF.

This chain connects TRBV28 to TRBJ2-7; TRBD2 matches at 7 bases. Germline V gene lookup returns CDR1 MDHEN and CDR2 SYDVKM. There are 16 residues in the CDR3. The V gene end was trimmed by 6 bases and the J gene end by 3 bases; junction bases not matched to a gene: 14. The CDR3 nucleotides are TGTGCCAGCAGCACGACTGGGACTACCACAGACTACGAGCAGTACTTC. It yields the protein CASSTTGTTTDYEQYF.

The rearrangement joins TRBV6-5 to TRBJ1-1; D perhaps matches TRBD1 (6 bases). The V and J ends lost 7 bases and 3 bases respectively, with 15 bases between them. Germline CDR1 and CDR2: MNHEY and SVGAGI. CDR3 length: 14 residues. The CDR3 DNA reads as TGTGCCAGCATTCGCTCAGGGGCCTACACTGAAGCTTTCTTT. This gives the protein CASIRSGAYTEAFF.

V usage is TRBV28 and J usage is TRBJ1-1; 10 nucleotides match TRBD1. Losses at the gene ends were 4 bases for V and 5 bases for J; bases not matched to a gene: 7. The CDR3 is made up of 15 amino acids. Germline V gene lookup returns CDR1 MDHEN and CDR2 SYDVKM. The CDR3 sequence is CASSSPGTGETEAFF. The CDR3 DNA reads TGTGCCAGCAGTTCTCCCGGGACAGGGGAAACTGAAGCTTTCTTT.

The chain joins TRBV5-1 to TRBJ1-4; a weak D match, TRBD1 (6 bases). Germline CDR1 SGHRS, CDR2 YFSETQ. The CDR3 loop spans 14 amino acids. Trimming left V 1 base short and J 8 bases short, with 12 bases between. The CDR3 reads CASSLRSGEEKLFF. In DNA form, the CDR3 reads TGCGCCAGCAGCTTGAGGTCAGGGGAGGAAAAACTGTTTTTT.

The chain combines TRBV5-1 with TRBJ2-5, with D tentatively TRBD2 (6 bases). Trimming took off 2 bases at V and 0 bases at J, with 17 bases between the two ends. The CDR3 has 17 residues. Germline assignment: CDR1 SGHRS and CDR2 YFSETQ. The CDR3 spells CASSFGGSGGNQETQYF. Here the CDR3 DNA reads TGCGCCAGCAGCTTTGGGGGTAGTGGGGGGAACCAAGAGACCCAGTACTTC.

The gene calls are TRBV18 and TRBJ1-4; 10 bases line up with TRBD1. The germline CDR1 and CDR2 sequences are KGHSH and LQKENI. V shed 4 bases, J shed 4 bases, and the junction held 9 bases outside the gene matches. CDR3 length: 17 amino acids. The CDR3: CASSLITGQGINEKLFF. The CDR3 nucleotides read TGTGCCAGCTCACTCATCACGGGACAGGGGATTAATGAAAAACTGTTTTTT.

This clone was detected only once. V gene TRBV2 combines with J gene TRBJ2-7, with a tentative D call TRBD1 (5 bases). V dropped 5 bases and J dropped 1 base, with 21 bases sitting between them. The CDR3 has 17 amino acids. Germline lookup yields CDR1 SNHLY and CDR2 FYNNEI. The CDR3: CASSQTSGLGASYEQYF. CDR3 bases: TGTGCCAGCAGTCAGACATCCGGTCTAGGGGCATCCTACGAGCAGTACTTC.

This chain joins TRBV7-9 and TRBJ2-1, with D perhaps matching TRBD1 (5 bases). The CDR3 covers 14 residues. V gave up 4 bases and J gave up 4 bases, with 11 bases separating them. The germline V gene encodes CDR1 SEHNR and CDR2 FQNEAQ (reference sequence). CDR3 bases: TGTGCCAGCAGCTCTCAACAGGAATACAATGAGCAGTTCTTC. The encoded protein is CASSSQQEYNEQFF. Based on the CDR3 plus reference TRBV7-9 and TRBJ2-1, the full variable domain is DTGVSQNPRHKITKRGQNVTFRCDPISEHNRLYWYRQTLGQGPEFLTYFQNEAQLEKSRLLSDRFSAERPKGSFSTLEIQRTEQGDSAMYLCASSSQQEYNEQFFGPGTRLTVL.

The CDR3, as DNA: TGTGCCAGCAGGGACCCGGGACAGGGCTACGAGCAGTACTTC. It translates to CASRDPGQGYEQYF. V gene TRBV6-5 combines with J gene TRBJ2-7; 9 bases fit TRBD1. The CDR3 consists of 14 residues. Germline CDR1 and CDR2: MNHEY and SVGAGI. Trimming at V came to 6 bases and at J to 3 bases, leaving 6 bases not matched to a gene.

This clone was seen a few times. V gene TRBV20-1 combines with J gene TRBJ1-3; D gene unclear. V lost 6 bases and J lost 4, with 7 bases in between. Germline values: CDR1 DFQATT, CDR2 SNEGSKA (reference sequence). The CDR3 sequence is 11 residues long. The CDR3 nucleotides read TGCAGTGCCAGGCCGGGAAACACCATATATTTT. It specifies CSARPGNTIYF.

The CDR3 bases are TGCGCCAGCAGCCAAGATTGGGTGGGCAATTCTTTTGAGCAGTTCTTC. Amino acids: CASSQDWVGNSFEQFF. V usage is TRBV4-1 and J usage is TRBJ2-1, with D uncertain. With 0 bases removed from V and 9 bases from J, the gap between germline ends came to 18 bases. Germline V lookup: CDR1 MGHRA, CDR2 YSYEKL. CDR3 length: 16 residues.

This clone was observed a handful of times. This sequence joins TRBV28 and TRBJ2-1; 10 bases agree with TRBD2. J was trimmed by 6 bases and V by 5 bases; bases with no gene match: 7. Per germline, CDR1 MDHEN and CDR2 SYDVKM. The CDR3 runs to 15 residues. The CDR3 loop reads CASSRAGGMSNEQFF. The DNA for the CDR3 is TGTGCCAGCAGTAGAGCGGGAGGGATGAGCAATGAGCAGTTCTTC.

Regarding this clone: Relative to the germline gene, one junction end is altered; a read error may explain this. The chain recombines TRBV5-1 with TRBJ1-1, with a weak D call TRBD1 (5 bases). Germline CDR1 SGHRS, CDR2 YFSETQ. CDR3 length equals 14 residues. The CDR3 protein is CASGFQGLNTEAFF. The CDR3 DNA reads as TGCGCCAGCGGCTTTCAGGGCCTGAACACTGAAGCTTTCTTT. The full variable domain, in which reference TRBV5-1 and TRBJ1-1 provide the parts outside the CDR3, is KAGVTQTPRYLIKTRGQQVTLSCSPISGHRSVSWYQQTPGQGLQFLFEYFSETQRNKGNFPGRFSGRQFSNSRSEMNVSTLELGDSALYLCASGFQGLNTEAFFGQGTRLTVV.